The entry below describes one T cell receptor beta chain. This sample was included in a study of blood T cell repertoires in COVID-19. The method was immunoSEQ multiplex PCR; TCRdb's version includes in-frame clones alone and lacks a portion of them. The sample carries about 69,000 clones, roughly 89% recorded once. What was sequenced was peripheral blood. This TCR derives from a woman in her forties or fifties with active COVID-19.

The DNA of the CDR3 is TGTGCCAGCAGCACTGACAGGGGAAGGCAGCCCCAGCATTTT. It translates to CASSTDRGRQPQHF. The V gene is TRBV6-2 or TRBV6-3, the J gene TRBJ1-5, with 8 nucleotides matching TRBD1. The length of the CDR3 is 14 residues. Germline V gene data show CDR1 as MNHEY and CDR2 as SVGEGT. Unmatched junction bases numbered 8, after V lost 6 bases and J lost 7 bases.